This is a list of T cell receptor beta chains from one sample in a study of blood T cells in healthy people across ages. MiXCR was run by TCRdb on the 5' RACE reads, yielding one entry per CDR3 protein. The sample contains over a million distinct CDR3 sequences, around 40% of which appear only once. Material: blood. These receptors all come from a woman aged 18-35 years in good health. Each CDR3 is given with its conserved first and last residue. Each record gives: J gene, clone size, D gene, V gene, CDR3 length, CDR3 DNA, CDR3 protein. D genes are given only for firm matches. Not all rows give a size; the values are once, few, many and, for expanded clones, a class.

J: TRBJ2-7
size: many
D: -
V: TRBV5-1
length: 14
DNA: TGCGCCAGCAGCTGGACTGGGACAACATACGAGCAGTACTTC
CDR3: CASSWTGTTYEQYF

J: TRBJ2-5
size: -
D: TRBD2
V: TRBV4-3
length: 16
DNA: TGCGCCAGCAGCCAAGGGACTAGCGGATACCAAGAGACCGAGTACTTC
CDR3: CASSQGTSGYQETEYF

J: TRBJ1-2
size: few
D: -
V: TRBV20-1
length: 15
DNA: TGCAGTGCTACTGCTTTGGGCAGTGGCCCCTATGGCTACACCTTC
CDR3: CSATALGSGPYGYTF

J: TRBJ2-7
size: few
D: -
V: TRBV28
length: 13
DNA: TGTGCCAGCAGTGTATCCTCCTACTACGAGCAGTACTTC
CDR3: CASSVSSYYEQYF

J: TRBJ2-1
size: few
D: TRBD2
V: TRBV2
length: 15
DNA: TGTGCCAGCAGCGAGACTAGCGGGGGCCCCCATGAGCAGTTCTTC
CDR3: CASSETSGGPHEQFF

J: TRBJ2-1
size: -
D: -
V: TRBV6-2/TRBV6-3
length: 15
DNA: TGTGCCAGCAGTTACGCGGGACCCGGGGAGTATGAGCAGTTCTTC
CDR3: CASSYAGPGEYEQFF

J: TRBJ2-5
size: few
D: -
V: TRBV6-8
length: 13
DNA: TGTGCCAGCACTCGAAAGTATTCGAATGAGCAGTACTTC
CDR3: CASTRKYSNEQYF

J: TRBJ2-1
size: -
D: -
V: TRBV18
length: 14
DNA: TGTGCCAGCTCCCCCGGAATGGGATACCTTGAGCAGTTCTTC
CDR3: CASSPGMGYLEQFF

J: TRBJ2-7
size: -
D: TRBD2
V: TRBV20-1
length: 13
DNA: TGCAGCTTTGCGGGGGGGCGAGGCTACGAGCAGTACTTC
CDR3: CSFAGGRGYEQYF

J: TRBJ2-3
size: few
D: TRBD2
V: TRBV15
length: 15
DNA: TGTGCCACCAGCTCTACACTAGCGGGGTCGGATACGCAGTATTTT
CDR3: CATSSTLAGSDTQYF

J: TRBJ2-7
size: -
D: -
V: TRBV6-5
length: 12
DNA: TGTGCCAGCAGCTCCGGCCCCAATGAGCAGTACTTC
CDR3: CASSSGPNEQYF

J: TRBJ2-5
size: -
D: -
V: TRBV19
length: 13
DNA: TGTGCCAGTATCGACAGGATACAAGAGACCCAGTACTTC
CDR3: CASIDRIQETQYF

J: TRBJ2-1
size: -
D: -
V: TRBV27
length: 14
DNA: TGTGCCAGCAGTGCAATGGGGTCATACAATGAGCAGTTCTTC
CDR3: CASSAMGSYNEQFF

J: TRBJ2-1
size: -
D: -
V: TRBV3-1
length: 14
DNA: TGTGCCAGCAGCCAAGGGTCAGGGGTCGATGAGCAGTTCTTC
CDR3: CASSQGSGVDEQFF

J: TRBJ2-3
size: -
D: -
V: TRBV4-1
length: 14
DNA: TGCGCCAGCAGCCAAGTGGTCGGAACAGATACGCAGTATTTT
CDR3: CASSQVVGTDTQYF

J: TRBJ2-5
size: -
D: -
V: TRBV20-1
length: 13
DNA: TGCAGTGCTAGAGGGGAGACAGGCCGGGAGCAGTACTTC
CDR3: CSARGETGREQYF

J: TRBJ2-6
size: -
D: -
V: TRBV3-1
length: 18
DNA: TGTGCCAGCAGCCAAATTGACAGCCCACTCTCTGGGGCCAACGTCCTGACTTTC
CDR3: CASSQIDSPLSGANVLTF

J: TRBJ1-2
size: -
D: -
V: TRBV12-3/TRBV12-4
length: 14
DNA: TGTGCCAGCAGCCGAACCAGGATCATCTATGGCTACACCTTC
CDR3: CASSRTRIIYGYTF

J: TRBJ2-7
size: once
D: -
V: TRBV12-5
length: 13
DNA: TGTGCTAGTGGAGCCGGACTTGACCACGAGCAGTACTTC
CDR3: CASGAGLDHEQYF

J: TRBJ1-2
size: -
D: -
V: TRBV29-1
length: 13
DNA: TGCAGCGTTACCCGGGCCACCCTCTATGGCTACACCTTC
CDR3: CSVTRATLYGYTF

J: TRBJ1-2
size: -
D: TRBD1
V: TRBV14
length: 14
DNA: TGTGCCAGCAGCCCATATCCAGGGGGCAGGGGCTACACCTTC
CDR3: CASSPYPGGRGYTF

J: TRBJ1-5
size: once
D: -
V: TRBV20-1
length: 14
DNA: TGCAGTGCTAGCGGTATTCATAGCAATCAGCCCCAGCATTTT
CDR3: CSASGIHSNQPQHF

J: TRBJ2-7
size: -
D: -
V: TRBV20-1
length: 14
DNA: TGCAGTGTTAGAGATGACAGCACTGATTACGAGCAGTACTTC
CDR3: CSVRDDSTDYEQYF

J: TRBJ2-3
size: many
D: -
V: TRBV5-1
length: 14
DNA: TGCGCCAGCAGCTTGGGTCTCCTCACAGATACGCAGTATTTT
CDR3: CASSLGLLTDTQYF

J: TRBJ1-5
size: -
D: TRBD1
V: TRBV2
length: 13
DNA: TGTGCCAGCAGGGGACAGCTCAATCAGCCCCAGCATTTT
CDR3: CASRGQLNQPQHF

J: TRBJ2-3
size: -
D: TRBD2
V: TRBV9
length: 14
DNA: TGTGCCAGCAGCGTAGACGGGAGGACAGATACGCAGTATTTT
CDR3: CASSVDGRTDTQYF

J: TRBJ2-7
size: -
D: TRBD2
V: TRBV5-8
length: 18
DNA: TGTGCCAGCAGCTTTTCCGGGACTAGCGGGGGCCTCTCCTACGAGCAGTACTTC
CDR3: CASSFSGTSGGLSYEQYF

J: TRBJ1-4
size: -
D: -
V: TRBV20-1
length: 14
DNA: TGCAGTGCCAGTAGCCGGGACGGTAATGAAAAACCGTTTTTT
CDR3: CSASSRDGNEKPFF

J: TRBJ2-1
size: -
D: -
V: TRBV27
length: 13
DNA: TGTGCCGGCAGTTTAAACAGCGGCCATGAGCAGTTCTTC
CDR3: CAGSLNSGHEQFF

J: TRBJ2-2
size: -
D: TRBD1
V: TRBV12-3/TRBV12-4
length: 13
DNA: TGTGCCAGCAGTACAGGGGATCCCGGGGAGCTGTTTTTT
CDR3: CASSTGDPGELFF

J: TRBJ1-1
size: few
D: -
V: TRBV2
length: 15
DNA: TGTGCCAGCAGCGCTATCCTGACAGAGAACACTGAAGCTTTCTTT
CDR3: CASSAILTENTEAFF

J: TRBJ1-2
size: few
D: -
V: TRBV6-1
length: 14
DNA: TGTGCCAGCAGTGTCGGGGGTTCGGGCTATGGCTACACCTTC
CDR3: CASSVGGSGYGYTF

J: TRBJ2-7
size: -
D: -
V: TRBV7-2
length: 16
DNA: TGTGCCAGCAGCTTAGAAGAAGCGGCAGGGTTGTCCGAGCAGTACTTC
CDR3: CASSLEEAAGLSEQYF

J: TRBJ2-5
size: -
D: -
V: TRBV21-1
length: 16
DNA: TGTGCCAGCAGCACTCCGCTAGAGGAGAGGTGCGAGACCCAGTACTTC
CDR3: CASSTPLEERCETQYF

J: TRBJ2-3
size: -
D: -
V: TRBV6-2/TRBV6-3
length: 15
DNA: TGTGCCAGCAGTTACTTGCTAGTGGAGTCGAATACGCAGTATTTT
CDR3: CASSYLLVESNTQYF

J: TRBJ1-6
size: -
D: -
V: TRBV12-3/TRBV12-4
length: 14
DNA: TGTGCCAGCAGTTCCGCGGCAGGGCTCTCACCCCTCCACTTT
CDR3: CASSSAAGLSPLHF

J: TRBJ2-7
size: -
D: -
V: TRBV7-9
length: 15
DNA: TGTGCCAGCAGCTTAGGGGGGGGGCTCACATACGAGCAGTACTTC
CDR3: CASSLGGGLTYEQYF

J: TRBJ2-7
size: -
D: -
V: TRBV29-1
length: 12
DNA: TGCAGCGCGGCATGGGGTCCCTACGAGCAGTACTTC
CDR3: CSAAWGPYEQYF

J: TRBJ2-5
size: -
D: -
V: TRBV28
length: 13
DNA: TGTGCCATCCGACGGGGGTGGCAAGAGACCCAGTACTTC
CDR3: CAIRRGWQETQYF

J: TRBJ2-3
size: -
D: -
V: TRBV5-1
length: 15
DNA: TGCGCCAGCACCCCGTTAGGCGGTTTTGGAGATACGCAGTATTTT
CDR3: CASTPLGGFGDTQYF

J: TRBJ1-5
size: -
D: TRBD1
V: TRBV6-1
length: 15
DNA: TGTACCAGCAACCCAGACAGGGGCCGAAATCAGCCCCAGCATTTT
CDR3: CTSNPDRGRNQPQHF

J: TRBJ1-1
size: -
D: TRBD1
V: TRBV12-3/TRBV12-4
length: 16
DNA: TGTGCCAGCAGTCCCGGGACAGGGGGTCGGCACACTGAAGCTTTCTTT
CDR3: CASSPGTGGRHTEAFF

J: TRBJ2-1
size: -
D: TRBD2
V: TRBV28
length: 14
DNA: TGTGCCAGCCGGGGGGGACTAGCAATAAATGAGCAGTTCTTC
CDR3: CASRGGLAINEQFF

J: TRBJ1-2
size: -
D: TRBD1
V: TRBV4-1
length: 15
DNA: TGCGCCAGCAGCCAAAAGATGGGACAGCTCTATGGCTACACCTTC
CDR3: CASSQKMGQLYGYTF

J: TRBJ1-6
size: -
D: -
V: TRBV7-2
length: 12
DNA: TGTGCCAGCAGCTTCGGGACTTCACCCCCCCACTTT
CDR3: CASSFGTSPPHF

J: TRBJ2-3
size: few
D: -
V: TRBV4-2
length: 16
DNA: TGTGCCAGCAGCCAAGAACAGGGAGTGCGCACAGATACGCAGTATTTT
CDR3: CASSQEQGVRTDTQYF

J: TRBJ1-4
size: few
D: -
V: TRBV29-1
length: 16
DNA: TGCAGCGTAGTGCTTCCGCACAGCAGGGATAGTGAAAAACTGTTTTTT
CDR3: CSVVLPHSRDSEKLFF

J: TRBJ2-7
size: -
D: TRBD2
V: TRBV10-3
length: 18
DNA: TGTGCCATCAGCAAGTCACTAGCGGGGGGCGACTCCTACAATGAGCAGTACTTC
CDR3: CAISKSLAGGDSYNEQYF